This T cell receptor beta chain is from a study of T cell repertoires in cytomegalovirus infection. This clonotype was picked up many times. Each CDR3 protein is one row after TCRdb ran MiXCR on the reads. The table lists 250,000 to 300,000 distinct CDR3 sequences, about 23% of them singletons, with approximately 15% in the top ten. Trimming cost V 5 bases and J 4 bases, with 15 bases left between them. This CDR3 has 14 residues. Germline CDR1 and CDR2: SGHTA and FQGNSA. This chain joins TRBV7-2 and TRBJ2-7; perhaps TRBD1 as D (6 bases). The receptor was derived from a human donor in good health (CMV status not recorded). Some clones in this sample may be carry-over from other donors' samples. Input material: PBMCs. This CDR3 reads CASSANRVRYEQYF. CDR3 DNA sequence: TGTGCCAGCAGCGCAAACAGGGTGAGGTACGAGCAGTACTTC.